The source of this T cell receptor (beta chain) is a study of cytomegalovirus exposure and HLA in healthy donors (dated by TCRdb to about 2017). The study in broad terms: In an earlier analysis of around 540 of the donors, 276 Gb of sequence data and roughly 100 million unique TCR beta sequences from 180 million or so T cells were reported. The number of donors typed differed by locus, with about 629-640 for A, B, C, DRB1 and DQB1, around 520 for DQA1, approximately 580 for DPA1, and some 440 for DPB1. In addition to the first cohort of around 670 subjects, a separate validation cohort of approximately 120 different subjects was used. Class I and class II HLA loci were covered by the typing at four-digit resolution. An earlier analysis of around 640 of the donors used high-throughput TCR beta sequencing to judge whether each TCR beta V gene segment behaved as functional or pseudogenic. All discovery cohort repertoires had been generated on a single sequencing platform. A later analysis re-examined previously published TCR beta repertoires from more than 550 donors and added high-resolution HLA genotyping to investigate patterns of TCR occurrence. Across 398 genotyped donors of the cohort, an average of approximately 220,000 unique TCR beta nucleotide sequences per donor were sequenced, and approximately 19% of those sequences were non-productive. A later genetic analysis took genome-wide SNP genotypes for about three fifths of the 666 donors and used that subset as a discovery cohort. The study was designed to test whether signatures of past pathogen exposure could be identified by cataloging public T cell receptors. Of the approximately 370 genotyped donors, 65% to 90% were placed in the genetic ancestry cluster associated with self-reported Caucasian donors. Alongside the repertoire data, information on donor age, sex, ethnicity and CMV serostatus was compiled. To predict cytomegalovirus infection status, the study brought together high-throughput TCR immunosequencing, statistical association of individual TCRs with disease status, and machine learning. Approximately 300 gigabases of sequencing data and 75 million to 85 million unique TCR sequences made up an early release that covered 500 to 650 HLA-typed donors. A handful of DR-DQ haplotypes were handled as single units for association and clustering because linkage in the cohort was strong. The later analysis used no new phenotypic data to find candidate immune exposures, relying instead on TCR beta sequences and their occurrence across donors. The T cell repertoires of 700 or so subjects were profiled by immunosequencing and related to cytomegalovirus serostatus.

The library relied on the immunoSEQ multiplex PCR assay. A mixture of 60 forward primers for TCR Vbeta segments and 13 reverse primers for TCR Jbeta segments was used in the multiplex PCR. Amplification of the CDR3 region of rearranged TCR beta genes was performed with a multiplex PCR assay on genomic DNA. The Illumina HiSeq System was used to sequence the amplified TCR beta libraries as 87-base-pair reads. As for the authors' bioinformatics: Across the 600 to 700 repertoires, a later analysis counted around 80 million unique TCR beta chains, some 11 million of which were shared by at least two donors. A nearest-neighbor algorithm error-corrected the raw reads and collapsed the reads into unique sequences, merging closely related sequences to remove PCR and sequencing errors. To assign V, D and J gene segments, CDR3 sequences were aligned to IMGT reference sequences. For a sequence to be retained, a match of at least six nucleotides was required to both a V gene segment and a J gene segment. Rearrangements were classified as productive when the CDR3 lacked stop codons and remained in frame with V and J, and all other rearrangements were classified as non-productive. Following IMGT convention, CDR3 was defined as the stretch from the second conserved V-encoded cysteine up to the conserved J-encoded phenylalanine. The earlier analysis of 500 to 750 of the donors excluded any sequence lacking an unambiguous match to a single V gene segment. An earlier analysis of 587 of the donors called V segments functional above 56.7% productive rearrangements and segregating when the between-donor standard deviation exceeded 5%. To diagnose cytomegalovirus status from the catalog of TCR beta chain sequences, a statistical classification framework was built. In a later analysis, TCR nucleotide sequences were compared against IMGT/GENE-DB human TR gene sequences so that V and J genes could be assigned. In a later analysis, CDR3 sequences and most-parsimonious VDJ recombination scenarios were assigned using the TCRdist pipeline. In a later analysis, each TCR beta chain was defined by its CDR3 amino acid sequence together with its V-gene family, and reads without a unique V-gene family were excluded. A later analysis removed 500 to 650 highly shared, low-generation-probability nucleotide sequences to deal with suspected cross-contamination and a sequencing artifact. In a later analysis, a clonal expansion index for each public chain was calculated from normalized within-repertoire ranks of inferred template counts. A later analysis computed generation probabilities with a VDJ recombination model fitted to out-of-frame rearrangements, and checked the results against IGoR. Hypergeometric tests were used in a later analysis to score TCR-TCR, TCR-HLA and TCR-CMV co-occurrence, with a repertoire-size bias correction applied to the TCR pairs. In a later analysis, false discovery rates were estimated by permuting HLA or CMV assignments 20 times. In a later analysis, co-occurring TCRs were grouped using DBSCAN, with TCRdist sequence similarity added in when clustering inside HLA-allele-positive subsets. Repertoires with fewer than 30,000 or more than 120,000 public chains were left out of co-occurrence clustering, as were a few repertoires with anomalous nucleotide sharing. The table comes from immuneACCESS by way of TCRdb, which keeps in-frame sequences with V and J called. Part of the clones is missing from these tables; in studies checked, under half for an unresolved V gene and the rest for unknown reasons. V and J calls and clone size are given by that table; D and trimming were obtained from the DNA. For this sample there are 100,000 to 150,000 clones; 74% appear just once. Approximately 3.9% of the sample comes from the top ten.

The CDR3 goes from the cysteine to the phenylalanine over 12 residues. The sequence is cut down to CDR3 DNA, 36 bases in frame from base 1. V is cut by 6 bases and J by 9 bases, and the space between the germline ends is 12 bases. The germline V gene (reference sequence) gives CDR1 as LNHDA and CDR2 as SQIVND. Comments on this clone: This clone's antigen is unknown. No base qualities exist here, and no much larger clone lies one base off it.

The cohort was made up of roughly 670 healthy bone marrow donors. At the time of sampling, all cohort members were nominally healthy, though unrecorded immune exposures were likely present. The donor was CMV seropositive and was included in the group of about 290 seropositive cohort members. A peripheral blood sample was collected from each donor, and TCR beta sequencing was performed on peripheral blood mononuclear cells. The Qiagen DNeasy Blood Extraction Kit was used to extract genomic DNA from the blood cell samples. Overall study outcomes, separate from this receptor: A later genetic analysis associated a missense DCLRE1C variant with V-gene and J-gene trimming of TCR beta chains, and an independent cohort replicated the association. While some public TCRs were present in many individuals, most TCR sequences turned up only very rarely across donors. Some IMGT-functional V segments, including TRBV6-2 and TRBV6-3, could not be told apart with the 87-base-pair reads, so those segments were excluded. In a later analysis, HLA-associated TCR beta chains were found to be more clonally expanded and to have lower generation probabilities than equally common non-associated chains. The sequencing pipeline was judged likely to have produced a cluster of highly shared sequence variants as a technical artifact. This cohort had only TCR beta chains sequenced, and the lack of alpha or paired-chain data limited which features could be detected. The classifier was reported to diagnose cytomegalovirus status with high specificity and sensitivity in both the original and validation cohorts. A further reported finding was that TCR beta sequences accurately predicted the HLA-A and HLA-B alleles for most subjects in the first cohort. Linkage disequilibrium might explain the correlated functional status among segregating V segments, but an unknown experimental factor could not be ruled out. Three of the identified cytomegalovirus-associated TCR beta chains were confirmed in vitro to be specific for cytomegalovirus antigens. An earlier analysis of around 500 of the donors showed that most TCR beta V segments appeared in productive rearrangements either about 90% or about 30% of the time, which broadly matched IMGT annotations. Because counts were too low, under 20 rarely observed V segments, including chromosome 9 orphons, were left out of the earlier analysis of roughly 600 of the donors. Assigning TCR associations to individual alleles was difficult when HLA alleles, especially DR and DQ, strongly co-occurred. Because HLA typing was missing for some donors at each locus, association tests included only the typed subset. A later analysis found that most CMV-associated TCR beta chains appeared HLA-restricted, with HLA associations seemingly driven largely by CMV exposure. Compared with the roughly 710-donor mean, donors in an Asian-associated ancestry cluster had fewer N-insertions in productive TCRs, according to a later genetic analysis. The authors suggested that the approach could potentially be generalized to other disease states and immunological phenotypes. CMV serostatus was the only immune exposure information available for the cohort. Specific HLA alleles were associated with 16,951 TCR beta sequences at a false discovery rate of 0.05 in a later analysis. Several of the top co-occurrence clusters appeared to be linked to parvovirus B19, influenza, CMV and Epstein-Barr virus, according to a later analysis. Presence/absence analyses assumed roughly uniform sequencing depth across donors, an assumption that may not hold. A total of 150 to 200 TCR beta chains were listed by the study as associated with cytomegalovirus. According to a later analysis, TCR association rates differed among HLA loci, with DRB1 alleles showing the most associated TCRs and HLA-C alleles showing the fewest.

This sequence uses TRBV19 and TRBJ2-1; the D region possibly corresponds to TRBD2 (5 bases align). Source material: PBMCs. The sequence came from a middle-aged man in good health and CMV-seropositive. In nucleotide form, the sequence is TGTGCCAGTAGGGTCGGGATCGGTGAGCAGTTCTTC. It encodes CASRVGIGEQFF. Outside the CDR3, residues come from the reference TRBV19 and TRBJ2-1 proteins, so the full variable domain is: DGGITQSPKYLFRKEGQNVTLSCEQNLNHDAMYWYRQDPGQGLRLIYYSQIVNDFQKGDIAEGYSVSREKKESFPLTVTSAQKNPTAFYLCASRVGIGEQFFGPGTRLTVL.